This T cell receptor beta chain was sequenced during a study of identical twins (dated by TCRdb to 2016 to 2017). In the study overall: The study deep-sequenced TCR alpha and beta repertoires from monozygotic twins, unrelated adults of various ages and cord blood to test whether fetal clonotypes persist. Replicate twin experiments were performed at different times using different library preparation protocols to rule out contamination.

The method was 5' RACE. TCRdb records Illumina HiSeq 2000 as the sequencer. A universal primer binding site was introduced by template switching, and a unique molecular identifier was present in the final cDNA, enabling accurate counting of TCR cDNA molecules. Specific primers in the conserved constant-segment region were used to synthesize first-strand cDNA for the TCR alpha and beta chains. To control for contamination, each cDNA library was double barcoded with a SMART-Mk sample barcode plus Illumina barcodes. TruSeq adapter sequences along with Illumina sample barcodes were introduced in two successive PCR steps. The TCR alpha and beta cDNA libraries were sequenced on the Illumina HiSeq platform using custom primers. The paper's processing steps were these. Raw reads were processed with MiGEC to extract unique molecular identifiers, and MiXCR was used to determine CDR3 positions. Recombination models were inferred per individual with the repgenHMM and IGoR tools using an EM algorithm. Shared clonotype analysis was performed with the tcR package in R, normalizing sharing by the product of cloneset sizes. Out-of-frame nonproductive sequences were analyzed to study raw recombination free of thymic and clonal selection effects. TCRdb cleaned the public reads at Q25 with fastp, built clones with MiXCR and kept in-frame beta chains. Duplicate CDR3 protein sequences are folded into a single record with the most common DNA and genes. V and J calls and clone size were set by TCRdb, not the authors. This sample gives fewer than 350,000 distinct CDR3 sequences in total; roughly 8.6% of them show up just once. Clones ranked in the top ten supply 2% to 2.5% of the sample.

Broader findings and caveats from the paper: Out-of-frame TCR alpha sharing in monozygotic twins was systematically underestimated by recombination models, whereas sharing between unrelated individuals was in agreement with the recombination models. Compared with coincidental sharing between unrelated individuals, out-of-frame TCR alpha sequences shared between twins showed an excess of sequences with low generation probability. Abundant cord blood beta clonotypes had fewer insertions, young adult naive repertoires showed a similar but weaker trend, and memory repertoires showed no such trend. Zero-insertion analyses could be partly confounded by invariant T cells such as MAIT and iNKT, though diverse VJ usage argued against such confounding for most clonotypes. Because the same donors could not be followed over many years, the conclusions relied on cross-sectional statistical analysis. Excess twin sharing in beta out-of-frame sequences was weaker because fewer shared sequences lowered the signal-to-noise ratio.

In this sample, this clonotype turned up many times. What antigen it recognizes has not been identified. Nothing much larger sits one base from this clone, and base qualities are not available. Only healthy Caucasian donors were included. The twin cohort comprised three pairs of female monozygotic twins, all aged roughly 18 to 30 years. Miltenyi CD45RO+ enrichment and human naive T-cell isolation kits were used to isolate memory (CD45RO+) and naive T cells from PBMC. These same records also appear under a second study, on yellow fever vaccine responses in identical twins. That second publication adds: According to the authors, the vaccine-induced T cell response in identical twins seemed to be partly convergent and partly specific to each individual. Focusing on identical twins, the study followed the T cell clones that responded to the vaccine, and did so with precision.

This TCR derives from a woman under 30 in good health. Material for sequencing was memory (CD45RO+) T cells sorted from blood. The sample's cell subset or site label, decoded: CD45RO+ enriched T cells.

The sequence in DNA is TGTGCCAGCAGTTACGAGGCGGTCAGCTCCTACAATGAGCAGTTCTTC. Its protein is CASSYEAVSSYNEQFF. Recombination connected TRBV6-5 to TRBJ2-1; no confident D gene assignment can be made. The CDR3 starts with the cysteine, ends with the phenylalanine, and has 16 residues. Of all the DNA, just the CDR3 is kept, 48 bases in frame from base 1. V sheds 2 bases and J sheds 0 bases, leaving 11 bases between their ends. The germline V gene encodes CDR1 MNHEY and CDR2 SVGAGI.